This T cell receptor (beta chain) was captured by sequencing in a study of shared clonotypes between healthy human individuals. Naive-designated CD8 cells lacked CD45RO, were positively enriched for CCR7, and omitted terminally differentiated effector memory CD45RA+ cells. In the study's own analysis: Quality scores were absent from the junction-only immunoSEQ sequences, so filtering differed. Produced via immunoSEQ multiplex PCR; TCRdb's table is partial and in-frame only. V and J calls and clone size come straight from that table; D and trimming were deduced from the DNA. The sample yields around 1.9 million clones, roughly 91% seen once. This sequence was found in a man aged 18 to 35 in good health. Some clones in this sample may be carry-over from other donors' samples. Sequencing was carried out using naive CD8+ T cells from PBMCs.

The CDR3 region is CASRPTGRNTEAFF. The CDR3, as DNA: TGTGCCAGCAGACCGACAGGGCGGAACACTGAAGCTTTCTTT. This chain uses TRBV27 with TRBJ1-1, with 7 bases identical to TRBD1. From germline, CDR1 is MNHEY and CDR2 SMNVEV (reference sequence). V gave up 6 bases and J gave up 1 base; unmatched junction bases: 5. The CDR3 runs 14 residues.